This is a list of T cell receptor beta chains from one sample in a study of Ad26.COV2.S vaccination and SARS-CoV-2 variants. This table comes from immunoSEQ multiplex PCR, and its TCRdb copy is limited to in-frame clones, with some not included. The sample shows around 340,000 clones, 88% of them seen only once. The sequencing here drew on peripheral blood, taken in a trial of Ad26.COV2.S vaccine versus placebo. These receptors originate from a person between 18 and 59 years old who received the Ad26.COV2.S COVID-19 vaccine or a placebo. The CDR3 runs from the conserved cysteine through the conserved F or W.

J: TRBJ2-1; V: TRBV12-3/TRBV12-4; CDR3: CASRDTSGIEQFF
J: TRBJ1-2; V: TRBV3-1/TRBV3-2; CDR3: CASSQGATDYGYTF
J: TRBJ2-7; V: TRBV19; CDR3: CASSSDRVNSYEQYF
J: TRBJ1-2; V: TRBV6-2/TRBV6-3; CDR3: CASSYSGRTYGYTF
J: TRBJ1-3; V: TRBV7-2; CDR3: CASSPTTNTIYF
J: TRBJ1-1; V: TRBV5-1; CDR3: CASSFEGQATEAFF
J: TRBJ2-7; V: TRBV7-2; CDR3: CASTLGAYEQYF
J: TRBJ2-1; V: TRBV21-1; CDR3: CASSTRDRAGGYNEQFF
J: TRBJ2-1; V: TRBV9; CDR3: CASSVASGGLEVGEQFF
J: TRBJ2-1; V: TRBV7-2; CDR3: CASSLSAGGRGEQFF
J: TRBJ2-5; V: TRBV19; CDR3: CASSIGSHGAETQYF
J: TRBJ2-5; V: TRBV18; CDR3: CASSPQGSGETQYF
J: TRBJ2-1; V: TRBV7-9; CDR3: CASSLTSSYNEQFF
J: TRBJ2-1; V: TRBV21-1; CDR3: CASSSWTSGSRNEQFF
J: TRBJ2-5; V: TRBV7-9; CDR3: CASGRRFRTEETQYF
J: TRBJ2-1; V: TRBV5-1; CDR3: CASSPGGWGDEQFF
J: TRBJ1-1; V: TRBV28; CDR3: CASSLSGAEAFF
J: TRBJ1-2; V: TRBV14; CDR3: CASSQDRRGGGYTF
J: TRBJ1-5; V: TRBV18; CDR3: CASSPTGLGNQPQHF
J: TRBJ2-3; V: TRBV7-2; CDR3: CASSLTLLDTDTQYF
J: TRBJ1-1; V: TRBV5-6; CDR3: CASSLQSEAFF
J: TRBJ2-1; V: TRBV28; CDR3: CASSLARLNEQFF
J: TRBJ1-5; V: TRBV7-2; CDR3: CASSLELYQPQHF
J: TRBJ2-5; V: TRBV11-3; CDR3: CASSLAHRATGGETQYF
J: TRBJ2-3; V: TRBV10-3; CDR3: CAISMTSGTGRGTDTQYF
J: TRBJ1-1; V: TRBV28; CDR3: CASSPRAVMNTEAFF
J: TRBJ2-3; V: TRBV9; CDR3: CASSVGQGAEDTQYF